This T cell receptor beta chain derives from a study of CD8 T cells in Susac syndrome. Random hexamers primed reverse transcription of roughly 0.5 to 1 ug RNA. TCRdb recomputed calls from the immunoSEQ multiplex PCR reads with MiXCR, one row per CDR3 protein. The sample has 250,000 or so distinct CDR3 sequences; about 93% are singletons. V lost 1 base, J lost 5 bases, and 3 bases stayed unmatched. This CDR3 region has 14 residues. The sequenced target, TCR beta, came from blood CD8+ and CD4+ T cells. V is TRBV12-3 or TRBV12-4 and J is TRBJ1-2; TRBD1 agrees at 8 bases. This sequence originates from a human donor with multiple sclerosis. Source material: CD4+ T cells from PBMCs. CDR3 DNA sequence: TGTGCCAGCAGTTTAGGACAGGGGACTTATGGCTACACCTTC. This gives the protein CASSLGQGTYGYTF.